Below are 24 T cell receptor beta chains sequenced from a single sample in a study of blood T cell repertoires in COVID-19. TCRdb keeps only in-frame clones here, not all; method: immunoSEQ multiplex PCR. This sample has a few hundred thousand clones, with around 84% found just once. Specimen: peripheral blood. The source of these receptors is a man in his fifties who had recovered from COVID-19.

CDR3 residues: CSVSVGGRGEKLFF. CDR3 nucleotide sequence: TGCAGCGTTTCGGTGGGGGGAAGGGGTGAAAAACTGTTTTTT. The gene calls are TRBV29-1 and TRBJ1-4, with TRBD1 as a possible D gene (5 bases). Per the germline V gene, CDR1 is SQVTM and CDR2 is ANQGSEA. The CDR3 consists of 14 residues. The V and J ends lost 5 bases and 7 bases respectively, with 17 bases between them.

The V and J genes are TRBV2 and TRBJ2-2; unclear D gene. Germline V gene lookup returns CDR1 SNHLY and CDR2 FYNNEI. The ends were cut back, 6 bases at V and 0 bases at J, with 8 bases in the middle. The length of the CDR3 is 14 residues. Written as DNA, the CDR3 is TGTGCCAGCAGCCTATTCTCGAACACCGGGGAGCTGTTTTTT. Its protein product is CASSLFSNTGELFF.

In this sample, this clone turned up a few times. CDR3 in DNA: TGTGCCAGCAGCTTTCCCGGACAGGGTCCCTACGAGCAGTACTTC. As protein: CASSFPGQGPYEQYF. The genes are TRBV5-5 and TRBJ2-7; 8 bases match TRBD1. Germline CDR1 and CDR2: SGHKS and YYEKEE (reference sequence). The CDR3 has 15 residues. The V segment lost 2 bases and the J segment 2 bases; nucleotides outside the gene matches: 6.

This clone was seen repeatedly, ten times or more. The chain links TRBV18 to TRBJ2-7; 13 bases map to TRBD2. CDR3 length: 17 amino acids. CDR1 and CDR2 from the germline V gene are KGHSH and LQKENI. J lost 1 base, V lost 6 bases, and 9 bases had no gene match. CDR3 in amino acids: CASSRQGGLAGSYEQYF. In DNA form, the CDR3 reads TGTGCCAGCTCCCGACAGGGGGGACTAGCGGGATCCTACGAGCAGTACTTC. Looking up the rest from reference TRBV18 and TRBJ2-7 gives the full variable domain: NAGVMQNPRHLVRRRGQEARLRCSPMKGHSHVYWYRQLPEEGLKFMVYLQKENIIDESGMPKERFSAEFPKEGPSILRIQQVVRGDSAAYFCASSRQGGLAGSYEQYFGPGTRLTVT.

The rearrangement links TRBV27 to TRBJ2-1; weak D call: TRBD2 (7 bases). The CDR3 contains 16 residues. V dropped 5 bases and J dropped 5 bases, with 19 bases sitting between them. In germline, CDR1 is MNHEY, CDR2 SMNVEV (reference sequence). CDR3 sequence: CASSSPRGGIHNEQFF. Here the CDR3 DNA reads TGTGCCAGCAGTAGCCCGAGGGGGGGCATTCACAATGAGCAGTTCTTC.

This rearrangement joins TRBV2 to TRBJ2-4; D perhaps matches TRBD1 (6 bases). Germline values: CDR1 SNHLY, CDR2 FYNNEI. CDR3 length: 14 amino acids. Trimming shortened V by 2 bases and J by 6 bases, and 11 bases separated the two germline ends. The CDR3 here is CASSEMGATNIQYF. CDR3 bases: TGTGCCAGCAGTGAAATGGGGGCTACAAACATTCAGTACTTC. The variable domain in full, with the rest retrieved from reference TRBV2 and TRBJ2-4, is EPEVTQTPSHQVTQMGQEVILRCVPISNHLYFYWYRQILGQKVEFLVSFYNNEISEKSEIFDDQFSVERPDGSNFTLKIRSTKLEDSAMYFCASSEMGATNIQYFGAGTRLSVL.

The chain carries TRBV5-1 and TRBJ2-2; D is uncertain. This CDR3 comprises 15 residues. V was clipped by 0 bases and J by 5 bases, with 11 bases between them. CDR1 and CDR2 (germline): SGHRS, YFSETQ. The CDR3: CASSLGGFETGELFF. In nucleotides, the CDR3 is TGCGCCAGCAGCTTGGGAGGATTTGAAACCGGGGAGCTGTTTTTT.

This chain uses TRBV14 with TRBJ2-7; no definite D call. The V end lost 3 bases, the J end lost 2 bases, and 5 bases lay between the germline ends. The CDR3 sequence is 12 residues long. Looked up from germline, CDR1 is SGHDN and CDR2 is FVKESK. The CDR3 DNA reads TGTGCCAGCAGCCATACAGCCTACGAGCAGTACTTC. Amino acids: CASSHTAYEQYF. The variable domain in full, with the rest retrieved from reference TRBV14 and TRBJ2-7, is EAGVTQFPSHSVIEKGQTVTLRCDPISGHDNLYWYRRVMGKEIKFLLHFVKESKQDESGMPNNRFLAERTGGTYSTLKVQPAELEDSGVYFCASSHTAYEQYFGPGTRLTVT.

This chain joins TRBV7-9 and TRBJ1-5; D is unresolved. The CDR3 is made up of 14 amino acids. Trimming cost V 3 bases and J 5 bases, with 11 bases left between them. Germline values: CDR1 SEHNR, CDR2 FQNEAQ (reference sequence). The CDR3 loop reads CASSFGVADQPQHF. DNA of the CDR3: TGTGCCAGCAGCTTCGGGGTGGCAGATCAGCCCCAGCATTTT. The full variable domain, in which reference TRBV7-9 and TRBJ1-5 provide the parts outside the CDR3, is DTGVSQNPRHKITKRGQNVTFRCDPISEHNRLYWYRQTLGQGPEFLTYFQNEAQLEKSRLLSDRFSAERPKGSFSTLEIQRTEQGDSAMYLCASSFGVADQPQHFGDGTRLSIL.

This clone was counted once. J is TRBJ2-6 and V is TRBV5-4; 10 nucleotides match TRBD2. Germline V gene sequence: CDR1 SGHNT, CDR2 YYREEE (reference sequence). V was clipped by 0 bases and J by 7 bases; unmatched bases: 4. The CDR3 sequence is 16 residues long. The CDR3 reads CASSLALAGGANVLTF. CDR3 in DNA: TGTGCCAGCAGCTTGGCATTAGCGGGAGGAGCCAACGTCCTGACTTTC.

The sample holds one count of this clone. This chain connects TRBV5-1 to TRBJ2-3, with 7 bases fitting TRBD2. The junction had 10 bases not matched to a gene; V was cut back by 4 bases and J by 5 bases. CDR3 length: 15 residues. Per the germline V gene, CDR1 is SGHRS and CDR2 is YFSETQ. CDR3 residues: CASSPTGGSVDTQYF. The CDR3 DNA follows: TGCGCCAGCAGCCCCACGGGGGGTTCGGTAGATACGCAGTATTTT.

The J gene is TRBJ2-3, the V gene TRBV6-5; D is unresolved. V shed 0 bases and J shed 4 bases, with 14 bases lying between them. Germline V gene lookup returns CDR1 MNHEY and CDR2 SVGAGI. CDR3 length: 16 residues. The CDR3 sequence is CASSYSAQIWSDTQYF. CDR3 bases: TGTGCCAGCAGTTACTCAGCGCAGATCTGGTCAGATACGCAGTATTTT.

This clone was observed once. CDR3 DNA sequence: TGTGCCTGGAGTGTTAGGGGGCGCGGGCTTGGAAACATTCAGTACTTC. The encoded protein is CAWSVRGRGLGNIQYF. The chain is built from TRBV30 and TRBJ2-4; 7 bases match TRBD1. CDR1 GTSNPN and CDR2 SVGIG come from the germline V gene (reference sequence). The CDR3 has 16 amino acids. Losses at the gene ends were 0 bases for V and 6 bases for J; bases not matched to a gene: 11.

The chain links TRBV6-5 to TRBJ1-1; 8 bases are shared with TRBD1. V was pared by 6 bases and J by 2 bases, with 5 bases of the junction left unmatched. The CDR3 length is 14 residues. CDR1 and CDR2 (germline): MNHEY, SVGAGI. In DNA, the CDR3 is TGTGCCAGCAGCCCGACAGGGGTTAACACTGAAGCTTTCTTT. The encoded protein is CASSPTGVNTEAFF.

In its sample, this clone was seen many times. The rearrangement uses TRBV14 and TRBJ2-1, with D unclear. The CDR3 extends over 14 amino acids. Germline-derived CDR1 and CDR2 are SGHDN and FVKESK. V was trimmed by 3 bases and J by 5 bases, leaving 11 bases between them. The CDR3 nucleotides read TGTGCCAGCAGCCATTTGAGTATCAACAATGAGCAGTTCTTC. Protein: CASSHLSINNEQFF.

The rearrangement uses TRBV5-1 and TRBJ1-4; 9 bases line up with TRBD1. Germline lookup yields CDR1 SGHRS and CDR2 YFSETQ. The CDR3 extends over 14 amino acids. V lost 4 bases to trimming and J lost 8 bases; unmatched junction nucleotides: 6. CDR3 loop: CASSPGTGWEKLFF. CDR3 bases: TGCGCCAGCAGCCCAGGGACAGGGTGGGAAAAACTGTTTTTT. The full variable domain, rest sourced from reference TRBV5-1 and TRBJ1-4, is KAGVTQTPRYLIKTRGQQVTLSCSPISGHRSVSWYQQTPGQGLQFLFEYFSETQRNKGNFPGRFSGRQFSNSRSEMNVSTLELGDSALYLCASSPGTGWEKLFFGSGTQLSVL.

This clone has just one count. The chain employs TRBV18 and TRBJ2-7; 14 nucleotides align to TRBD2. CDR1 is KGHSH and CDR2 is LQKENI in the germline V gene. V was clipped by 2 bases and J by 0 bases; unmatched bases: 12. This CDR3 is 20 amino acids long. The CDR3 is CASSPSPGTSGSPSSYEQYF. The CDR3 nucleotides are TGTGCCAGCTCACCATCTCCCGGGACTAGCGGGAGCCCGAGCTCCTACGAGCAGTACTTC.

V gene TRBV27 combines with J gene TRBJ1-5; 7 positions match TRBD1. The germline gives CDR1 MNHEY, CDR2 SMNVEV (reference sequence). The CDR3 covers 15 residues. V gave up 6 bases and J gave up 5 bases; unmatched junction bases: 10. The CDR3 loop is CASSPGVRGHQPQHF. The DNA for the CDR3 is TGTGCCAGCAGCCCTGGTGTTAGGGGGCATCAGCCCCAGCATTTT.

This chain links TRBV30 with TRBJ2-7, with TRBD1 matching 7 bases. Germline V gene sequence: CDR1 GTSNPN, CDR2 SVGIG (reference sequence). V lost 4 bases, J lost 6 bases, and 9 bases stayed unmatched. The CDR3 is made up of 13 amino acids. CDR3 sequence (DNA): TGTGCCTGGAACAGGGGAAGAGGGTCCGAGCAGTACTTC. Protein: CAWNRGRGSEQYF.

The chain links TRBV2 to TRBJ2-1; TRBD1 agrees at 8 bases. Germline V gene sequence: CDR1 SNHLY, CDR2 FYNNEI. The CDR3 consists of 15 residues. The ends lost 4 bases at V and 6 bases at J; junction bases unmatched: 8. This CDR3 is CASSGTGLRSNEQFF. CDR3 bases: TGTGCCAGCAGTGGGACAGGGCTACGCAGCAATGAGCAGTTCTTC.

This clone has just one count. The chain has TRBV7-2 and TRBJ1-2; perhaps TRBD1 as D (6 bases). Looked up from germline, CDR1 is SGHTA and CDR2 is FQGNSA. The V and J ends lost 2 bases and 7 bases respectively, with 11 bases between them. The CDR3 length is 13 residues. The CDR3 DNA sequence: TGTGCCAGCAGCTTACAGGGGCGAGGTGGCTACACCTTC. It yields the protein CASSLQGRGGYTF.

The chain carries TRBV28 and TRBJ1-3; D gene uncertain. Trimming cost V 7 bases and J 0 bases, with 13 bases left between them. The germline gives CDR1 MDHEN, CDR2 SYDVKM. The CDR3 extends over 15 amino acids. CDR3 loop: CASMLWQNSGNTIYF. In DNA form, the CDR3 reads TGTGCCAGCATGCTTTGGCAGAACTCTGGAAACACCATATATTTT.

This clone is a singleton in its sample. The gene calls are TRBV29-1 and TRBJ2-2, with 7 positions matching TRBD2. V shed 3 bases and J 1 base; nucleotides not matched to a gene: 2. The CDR3 contains 14 residues. Germline CDR1 reads SQVTM; CDR2 reads ANQGSEA. This CDR3 reads CSVDERGNTGELFF. DNA of the CDR3: TGCAGCGTTGATGAGCGGGGGAACACCGGGGAGCTGTTTTTT.

The chain links TRBV28 to TRBJ2-2; 7 bases are a match to TRBD1. Trimming cost V 5 bases and J 7 bases; bases outside gene matches: 4. This CDR3 comprises 13 residues. The germline V gene has CDR1 MDHEN and CDR2 SYDVKM. The CDR3 protein is CASSKGAIGELFF. CDR3 coding DNA: TGTGCCAGCAGTAAGGGGGCTATCGGGGAGCTGTTTTTT.